These 25 T cell receptor beta chains were all obtained from the same sample, sequenced in a study of cytomegalovirus exposure and HLA in healthy donors. PCR used 60 Vbeta primers and 13 Jbeta primers. Data came from immunoSEQ multiplex PCR; TCRdb stores just in-frame clones and leaves some out. The sample includes around 110,000 clones, roughly 70% seen only once; the top ten take nearly 0.9%. The sequenced sample consisted of PBMCs. The origin of the receptors is a woman aged 25 to 39 in good health and CMV-seronegative.

The chain employs TRBV5-1 and TRBJ1-5; D ambiguous. V lost 3 bases and J 2 bases, leaving 9 bases between the germline ends. Germline CDR1 reads SGHRS; CDR2 reads YFSETQ. CDR3 length: 14 amino acids. The CDR3 DNA is TGCGCCAGCAGCTCTGGGGAGGGCAATCAGCCCCAGCATTTT. This codes for CASSSGEGNQPQHF.

The chain carries TRBV7-8 and TRBJ2-1; tentatively, D is TRBD2 (5 bases). Germline-derived CDR1 and CDR2 are SGHVS and FQNEAQ. V shed 5 bases and J shed 8 bases, with 25 bases lying between them. The CDR3 extends over 17 amino acids. The CDR3 region is CASSPIPDFLGVDEQFF. The CDR3 DNA sequence: TGTGCCAGCAGCCCCATCCCCGACTTCCTCGGGGTCGATGAGCAGTTCTTC.

This rearrangement joins TRBV2 to TRBJ1-5; tentatively, D is TRBD1 (5 bases). Trimming stripped 4 bases from V and 7 bases from J, with 17 bases between. Looked up from germline, CDR1 is SNHLY and CDR2 is FYNNEI. CDR3 length: 15 residues. The CDR3 DNA sequence: TGTGCCAGCAGTGGTACCGACAGCACTTGGCAGCCCCAGCATTTT. Encoded protein: CASSGTDSTWQPQHF. Full variable domain (outside the CDR3, taken from reference TRBV2 and TRBJ1-5): EPEVTQTPSHQVTQMGQEVILRCVPISNHLYFYWYRQILGQKVEFLVSFYNNEISEKSEIFDDQFSVERPDGSNFTLKIRSTKLEDSAMYFCASSGTDSTWQPQHFGDGTRLSIL.

This chain uses TRBV6-1 with TRBJ1-2, with D possibly TRBD1 on 6 matching bases. The V end was cut by 10 bases, the J end by 2 bases, with 17 bases between. Germline loops: CDR1 MNHNS, CDR2 SASEGT. This CDR3 is 14 amino acids long. The CDR3 DNA is TGTGCCACGCATCCAGGGGCTTTAAACTATGGCTACACCTTC. Protein product: CATHPGALNYGYTF.

This sequence joins TRBV6-6 and TRBJ1-2; 9 bases fit TRBD1. The V gene end was trimmed by 5 bases and the J gene end by 5 bases; junction bases not matched to a gene: 3. The CDR3 contains 13 residues. The germline V gene encodes CDR1 MNHNY and CDR2 SVGAGI (reference sequence). CDR3 amino acids: CASSKGTGYGYTF. The CDR3 bases are TGTGCCAGCAGTAAGGGGACAGGGTATGGCTACACCTTC.

This clone appeared a few times. The chain combines TRBV18 with TRBJ2-5; TRBD2 might be the D (5 bases). V lost 2 bases and J lost 2, with 12 bases in between. The germline gives CDR1 KGHSH, CDR2 LQKENI. The CDR3 is made up of 15 amino acids. In DNA form, the CDR3 reads TGTGCCAGCTCACCAAGGACCCGAGGGCAAGAGACCCAGTACTTC. Its protein is CASSPRTRGQETQYF.

V and J are TRBV7-9 and TRBJ2-5, with TRBD2 identical over 9 bases. The CDR3 is 15 residues long. Per the germline V gene, CDR1 is SEHNR and CDR2 is FQNEAQ (reference sequence). With V trimmed by 7 bases and J by 4 bases, 10 bases remained unmatched. CDR3 nucleotides: TGTGCCAGCACCACCACGAGTAGCGGGGGAGAGACCCAGTACTTC. Its translation: CASTTTSSGGETQYF.

The genes are TRBV5-6 and TRBJ2-7; no reliable D call. The CDR3 spans 13 residues. Germline-derived CDR1 and CDR2 are SGHDT and YYEEEE. The germline V and J ends were trimmed by 4 bases and 0 bases, with 8 bases remaining between them. This CDR3 reads CASSPNASYEQYF. CDR3 nucleotide sequence: TGTGCCAGCAGCCCTAATGCCTCCTACGAGCAGTACTTC.

The chain uses TRBV6-5 and TRBJ1-2, with D maybe TRBD1 (6 bases). Germline lookup yields CDR1 MNHEY and CDR2 SVGAGI. Trimming shortened V by 2 bases and J by 2 bases, and 12 bases separated the two germline ends. The CDR3 consists of 15 residues. CDR3 amino acids: CASSYGGGSNYGYTF. The CDR3 nucleotides read TGTGCCAGCAGTTACGGGGGGGGCAGCAACTATGGCTACACCTTC.

This clone was counted a single time. The gene calls are TRBV2 and TRBJ1-5, with a tentative D call TRBD1 (5 bases). The CDR3 sequence is 16 residues long. V lost 6 bases to trimming and J lost 1 base, with 16 bases between them. The germline CDR1 and CDR2 sequences are SNHLY and FYNNEI. As DNA, the CDR3 is TGTGCCAGCAGCCCTCGGCAGGGATTGAGCAATCAGCCCCAGCATTTT. It encodes CASSPRQGLSNQPQHF.

The CDR3 loop reads CASSQERQDIANYGYTF. The CDR3 nucleotides are TGTGCCAGCAGCCAGGAACGTCAGGACATAGCTAACTATGGCTACACCTTC. The genes are TRBV14 and TRBJ1-2, with a weak D call TRBD1 (5 bases). From germline, CDR1 is SGHDN and CDR2 FVKESK. V gave up 3 bases and J gave up 0 bases, with 17 bases separating them. The CDR3 extends over 17 amino acids.

The chain is built from TRBV5-1 and TRBJ2-2; D might be TRBD2 (5 bases). V shed 2 bases and J shed 7 bases, with 12 bases lying between them. Germline V gene lookup returns CDR1 SGHRS and CDR2 YFSETQ. The CDR3 covers 14 residues. The CDR3 loop reads CASSLSGIGGELFF. Here the CDR3 DNA reads TGCGCCAGCAGCTTATCCGGGATAGGCGGGGAGCTGTTTTTT.

The V and J genes are TRBV5-6 and TRBJ2-2; 13 bases line up with TRBD2. V was pared by 4 bases and J by 8 bases, with 17 bases of the junction left unmatched. The CDR3 extends over 19 amino acids. The germline gives CDR1 SGHDT, CDR2 YYEEEE. This CDR3 is CASSDSSWWTSGGSGELFF. The CDR3 nucleotides read TGTGCCAGCAGCGATTCCTCCTGGTGGACTAGCGGGGGTTCAGGGGAGCTGTTTTTT.

J is TRBJ2-7 and V is TRBV6-5; the match to TRBD1 covers 7 bases. CDR1 MNHEY and CDR2 SVGAGI come from the germline V gene. The V segment lost 5 bases and the J segment 7 bases; nucleotides outside the gene matches: 11. The length of the CDR3 is 14 residues. CDR3 DNA: TGTGCCAGCAGTGGCTGGGACAGTCGGCGGGAGCAGTACTTC. The encoded protein is CASSGWDSRREQYF.

This sequence joins TRBV15 and TRBJ1-1; the D is unclear. From germline, CDR1 is LNHNV and CDR2 YYDKDF (reference sequence). The CDR3 is 15 amino acids. The germline V and J ends were trimmed by 3 bases and 4 bases, with 15 bases remaining between them. The CDR3 DNA sequence: TGTGCCACCAGCAGGGCTGCGGCAAGAGGCACTGAAGCTTTCTTT. This encodes CATSRAAARGTEAFF.

V gene TRBV5-1 combines with J gene TRBJ2-7; 8 nucleotides line up with TRBD1. Germline CDR1 is SGHRS and CDR2 is YFSETQ. The trim removed 4 bases at V and 2 bases at J, leaving 8 bases unmatched. The CDR3 is 15 residues long. CDR3 in amino acids: CASSPPTGDTYEQYF. The CDR3 region has the DNA TGCGCCAGCAGCCCCCCGACAGGGGACACCTACGAGCAGTACTTC.

This clone was recorded a few times. The V and J genes are TRBV5-6 and TRBJ2-3; D call uncertain. CDR1 is SGHDT, CDR2 YYEEEE, per germline. Trimming shortened V by 4 bases and J by 4 bases, and 4 bases separated the two germline ends. The CDR3 totals 11 residues. As DNA, the CDR3 is TGTGCCAGCAGCGCGGCAGATACGCAGTATTTT. It is translated as CASSAADTQYF.

As to this clone: At one end, the junction sequence differs from germline, possibly due to a read error. The chain joins TRBV7-7 to TRBJ2-2, with TRBD2 matching over 8 bases. CDR1 SSHAT and CDR2 FNYEAQ come from the germline V gene (reference sequence). The CDR3 is 15 residues long. CDR3 sequence (DNA): TGTGCTAGCAGCTTATCTACGGGGGGGACCGGGGAGCTGTTTTTT. This gives the protein CASSLSTGGTGELFF.

The chain employs TRBV13 and TRBJ1-2; 8 bases fit TRBD1. The J segment lost 4 bases and the V segment lost 5 bases, leaving 9 bases of the junction unmatched. The CDR3 loop spans 15 amino acids. Germline-derived CDR1 and CDR2 are PRHDT and FYEKMQ (reference sequence). CDR3 amino acids: CASSILDRVGYGYTF. CDR3 DNA sequence: TGTGCCAGCAGCATTTTGGACAGGGTGGGCTATGGCTACACCTTC.

This clone was counted a single time. The chain has TRBV6-5 and TRBJ1-4, with D unclear. V lost 2 bases to trimming and J lost 4 bases, with 11 bases between them. The CDR3 sequence is 15 residues long. CDR1 and CDR2 from the germline V gene are MNHEY and SVGAGI. The CDR3 bases are TGTGCCAGCAGTTACATGACTGCGAATAATGAAAAACTGTTTTTT. Translating gives CASSYMTANNEKLFF.

The sample holds one count of this clone. The chain employs TRBV29-1 and TRBJ1-1, with D possibly being TRBD1 (5 bases). The CDR3 is 12 amino acids. The V gene's germline CDR1 is SQVTM and CDR2 ANQGSEA. V was shortened by 4 bases and J by 1 base, with 7 bases between the two germline ends. The DNA for the CDR3 is TGCAGCGTTGTGGGGGGGAACACTGAAGCTTTCTTT. It specifies CSVVGGNTEAFF.

This chain connects TRBV5-6 to TRBJ2-7; 9 nucleotides agree with TRBD2. V gave up 3 bases and J gave up 3 bases; unmatched junction bases: 7. The CDR3 runs to 15 residues. Germline loops: CDR1 SGHDT, CDR2 YYEEEE. The DNA for the CDR3 is TGTGCCAGCAGCTGGACGACTAGCGGAGGCTACGAGCAGTACTTC. Its protein is CASSWTTSGGYEQYF.

Notes on this clone: A read error may account for a junction end that differs from germline. This chain joins TRBV7-9 and TRBJ1-5, with TRBD1 matching 9 bases. This CDR3 comprises 17 residues. Germline CDR1 SEHNR, CDR2 FQNEAQ (reference sequence). CDR3 nucleotides: TGTGCCAGCATCTTATCAGACGGGACAGGGAAGAATCAGCCCCAGCATTTT. Translation: CASILSDGTGKNQPQHF.

The genes are TRBV15 and TRBJ1-1; D uncertain. V was cut by 3 bases and J by 1 base, with 6 bases left in between. CDR1 is LNHNV, CDR2 YYDKDF, per germline (reference sequence). This CDR3 is built from 13 residues. The CDR3 DNA follows: TGTGCCACCAGCAGTATTTGGAACACTGAAGCTTTCTTT. Translating it yields CATSSIWNTEAFF.

The chain is built from TRBV13 and TRBJ2-3; TRBD1 matches at 7 bases. The CDR3 runs to 15 residues. Germline CDR1 PRHDT, CDR2 FYEKMQ (reference sequence). V lost 1 base and J lost 3; bases outside the gene matches: 4. The CDR3 nucleotides are TGTGCCAGCAGCTTAGAACAGGGGTCAACAGATACGCAGTATTTT. This gives the protein CASSLEQGSTDTQYF.